This T cell receptor (beta chain) was observed in a study of CD8+CD57+ T cells in acquired aplastic anemia (dated by TCRdb to between 2018 and 2020). Looking at the study overall: A mean of approximately 2.9 ug of DNA, ranging from roughly 0.19 to 30 ug, was extracted from sorted CD4+ and CD8+ cells. A CD8+CD57+ expansion meant a frequency higher than the mean frequency seen in healthy subjects.

Overall study results and their limits: Between patients and healthy controls, no significant difference in CD8+ Simpson's diversity was found (P=0.060). Roughly 30 CD8+ CDR3 sequences were shared between patients and controls but appeared highly expressed in patients and within their immunodominant clones.

Patients chosen for sequencing had shown expansion of CD8+CD57+ cells by flow cytometry. All patients had severe acquired aplastic anemia diagnosed by International Study of Aplastic Anemia and Agranulocytosis and Camitta criteria. No patient had received any therapy when blood was sampled. In this study, sorted CD4+ and CD8+ T cells from the blood of healthy subjects and of severe aplastic anemia patients had their TCR repertoires deep-sequenced. Patients were enrolled under clinicaltrials.gov protocols 00001620, 01623167, 00001397, 00071045, 00081523 and 00961064 in the USA. Ficoll-Paque density gradient centrifugation was used to isolate peripheral blood mononuclear cells. Before DNA extraction, CD4+ and CD8+ T cells were sorted with FACS or magnetic beads. Per the germline V gene (reference sequence), DFQATT is the CDR1 and SNEGSKA is the CDR2. The CDR3 runs 15 residues from the cysteine to the phenylalanine. Only the CDR3 region is kept as DNA, spanning 45 bases read in frame from base 1. Here V drops 3 bases and J drops 1 base, and the junction holds 1 base not matched to any gene.

Genomic DNA was used as template for profiling of TCR beta VDJ combinations and CDR3 sequences. An Illumina HiSeq 2000 was used for TCR repertoire sequencing. In the authors' own workflow: Repertoire assessment relied on Simpson's diversity index, CDR3 size and DJ length profiles, and TRBV/TRBJ rearrangement plots. Whichever DNA sequence was most abundant in the deep sequencing data was defined as the immunodominant clone. CDR3 amino acid sequences were screened for sharing across subjects and were compared with published repertoires and the VDJdb database. The public reads were reanalyzed by TCRdb: fastp trimming at Q25, MiXCR alignment, in-frame beta chains only. Each CDR3 protein appears once, grouped with its most common genes and DNA. TCRdb, not the original authors, processed these V and J calls. The sample table lists 75,000 to 80,000 distinct CDR3 sequences, roughly three quarters of them with a count of one. In total, the top ten clones hold 80% to 90% of the sample.

Notes on this clonotype: The antigen it binds to is not known. No base quality values were provided; no much bigger clone lies one nucleotide off.

The sequencing input was sorted CD4+, CD8+, or CD8+CD57+ T cells (not recorded which) from PBMCs. The rearrangement combines TRBV20-1 with TRBJ2-1, and 12 junction bases match TRBD2. This clonotype was sampled from a human donor with aplastic anemia. Here is the DNA: TGCAGTGCTAGTGGGACTAGCGGGTCCTACAATGAGCAGTTCTTC. This sequence encodes CSASGTSGSYNEQFF.